The following is a T cell receptor beta chain sequence with its context. These data originate in a study of blood T cells in healthy people across ages. Next came a second PCR, run for about 7 to 11 cycles, which used a sample-barcoded 5' primer along with a J-beta primer mix. TCRdb reprocessed the 5' RACE reads via MiXCR and lists one record per CDR3 protein. Seen here are over 500,000 distinct CDR3 sequences, about 27% observed once, and the top ten hold over 3.5%. Extractions gave at least 6 micrograms of total RNA per sample. The CDR3 covers 14 residues. V gave up 6 bases and J gave up 5 bases; unmatched junction bases: 5. Germline V lookup: CDR1 MRHNA, CDR2 SNTAGT. The sample was also reused in another study, on T cells of mothers and their children.

The chain combines TRBV6-4 with TRBJ2-3; 10 bases map to TRBD2. This TCR derives from a boy aged 2 to 10 in good health. Sequencing was performed on blood. The CDR3 DNA is TGTGCCAGCAGCTCTAGCGGGGGCCGAGATACGCAGTATTTT. This gives the protein CASSSSGGRDTQYF.